This record looks at one T cell receptor beta chain sequence and its context. The record originates from a study of blood T cell repertoires in COVID-19. Study information: Collection of acute and convalescent COVID-19 samples took place in the United States, Italy and Spain.

Assay: immunoSEQ multiplex PCR; the TCRdb copy retains only in-frame clones and omits some. The repertoire holds 97,000 or so clones, with about 80% as singletons. J was trimmed by 3 bases and V by 6 bases; bases with no gene match: 9. The CDR3 runs 16 residues. Germline CDR1 is LGHDT and CDR2 is YNNKEL (reference sequence). The sequencing input was peripheral blood. This clonotype was sampled from a human donor in a cohort sampled during active COVID-19. The J gene is TRBJ1-4, the V gene TRBV3-1 (or the pseudogene TRBV3-2); 8 bases fit TRBD1. CDR3 in amino acids: CASRRRQGAANEKLFF. Written as DNA, the CDR3 is TGTGCCAGCAGGCGCCGGCAGGGGGCCGCTAATGAAAAACTGTTTTTT.